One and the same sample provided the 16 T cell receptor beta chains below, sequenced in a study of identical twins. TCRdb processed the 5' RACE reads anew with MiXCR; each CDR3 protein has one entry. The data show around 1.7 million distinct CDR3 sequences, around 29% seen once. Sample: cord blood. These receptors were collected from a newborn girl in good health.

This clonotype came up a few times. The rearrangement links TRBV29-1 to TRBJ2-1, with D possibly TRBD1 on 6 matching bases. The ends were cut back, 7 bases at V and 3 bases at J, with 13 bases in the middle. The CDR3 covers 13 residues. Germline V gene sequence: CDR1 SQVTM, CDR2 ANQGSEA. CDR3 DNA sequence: TGCAGCGGGGGGACAACGCTCTACAATGAGCAGTTCTTC. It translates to CSGGTTLYNEQFF.

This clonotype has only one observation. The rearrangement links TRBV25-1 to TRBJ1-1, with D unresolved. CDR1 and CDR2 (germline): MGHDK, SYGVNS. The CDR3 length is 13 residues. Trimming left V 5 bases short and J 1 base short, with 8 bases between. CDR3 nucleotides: TGTGCCAGCAGTCCCATAACGAACACTGAAGCTTTCTTT. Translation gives CASSPITNTEAFF.

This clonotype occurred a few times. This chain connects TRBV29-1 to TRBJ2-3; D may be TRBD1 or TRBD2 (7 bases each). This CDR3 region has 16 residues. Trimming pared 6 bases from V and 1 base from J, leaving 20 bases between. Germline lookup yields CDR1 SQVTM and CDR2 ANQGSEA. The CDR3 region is CSVLKHRGGGTDTQYF. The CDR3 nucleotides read TGCAGCGTCCTGAAACACAGGGGAGGGGGCACAGATACGCAGTATTTT.

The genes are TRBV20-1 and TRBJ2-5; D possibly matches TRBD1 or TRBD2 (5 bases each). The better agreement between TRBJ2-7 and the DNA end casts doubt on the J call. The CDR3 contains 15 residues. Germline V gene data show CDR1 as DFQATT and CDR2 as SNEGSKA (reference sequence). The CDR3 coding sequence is TGCAGTGCTAGAGGGATTGGGACCAGAATTGACGAGCAGTACTTC. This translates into CSARGIGTRIDEQYF.

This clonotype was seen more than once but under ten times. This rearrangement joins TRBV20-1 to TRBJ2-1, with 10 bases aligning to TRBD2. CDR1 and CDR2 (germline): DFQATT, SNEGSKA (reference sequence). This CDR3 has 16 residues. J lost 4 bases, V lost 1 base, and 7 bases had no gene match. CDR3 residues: CSARVSSGRSYNEQFF. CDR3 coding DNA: TGCAGTGCTAGAGTTTCTAGCGGGAGATCATACAATGAGCAGTTCTTC.

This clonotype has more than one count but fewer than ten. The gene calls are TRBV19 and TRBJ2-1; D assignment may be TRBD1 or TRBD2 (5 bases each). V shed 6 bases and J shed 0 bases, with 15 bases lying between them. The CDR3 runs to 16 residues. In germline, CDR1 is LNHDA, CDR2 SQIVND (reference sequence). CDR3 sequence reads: CASRKTWGFSYNEQFF. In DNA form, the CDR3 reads TGTGCCAGTAGAAAAACTTGGGGGTTCTCCTACAATGAGCAGTTCTTC.

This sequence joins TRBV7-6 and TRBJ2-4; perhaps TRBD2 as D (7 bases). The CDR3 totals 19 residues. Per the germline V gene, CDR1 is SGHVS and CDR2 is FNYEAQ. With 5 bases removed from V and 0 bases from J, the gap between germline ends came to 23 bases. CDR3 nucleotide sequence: TGTGCCAGCAGCCCGGGCAGGGCGAAGGGGGGGTTAGCCAAAAACATTCAGTACTTC. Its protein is CASSPGRAKGGLAKNIQYF.

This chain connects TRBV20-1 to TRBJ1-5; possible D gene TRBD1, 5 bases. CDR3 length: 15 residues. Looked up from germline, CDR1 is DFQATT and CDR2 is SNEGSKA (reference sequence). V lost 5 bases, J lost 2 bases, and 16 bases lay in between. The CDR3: CSAQRGPGGNQPQHF. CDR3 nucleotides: TGCAGTGCTCAAAGGGGTCCGGGAGGCAATCAGCCCCAGCATTTT.

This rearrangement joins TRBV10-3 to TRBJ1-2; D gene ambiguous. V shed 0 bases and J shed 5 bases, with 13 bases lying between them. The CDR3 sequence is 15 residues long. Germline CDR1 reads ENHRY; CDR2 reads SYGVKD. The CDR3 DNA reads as TGTGCCATCAGTGAGTCCGCAGCGGGCGGATATGGCTACACCTTC. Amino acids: CAISESAAGGYGYTF.

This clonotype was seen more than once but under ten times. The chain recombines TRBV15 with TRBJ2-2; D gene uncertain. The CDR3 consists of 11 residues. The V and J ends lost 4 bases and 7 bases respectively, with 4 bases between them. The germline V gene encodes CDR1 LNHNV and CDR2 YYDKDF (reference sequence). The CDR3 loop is CATSNRGELFF. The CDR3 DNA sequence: TGTGCCACCAGCAACCGCGGGGAGCTGTTTTTT. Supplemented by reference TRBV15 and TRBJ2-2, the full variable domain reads DAMVIQNPRYQVTQFGKPVTLSCSQTLNHNVMYWYQQKSSQAPKLLFHYYDKDFNNEADTPDNFQSRRPNTSFCFLDIRSPGLGDTAMYLCATSNRGELFFGEGSRLTVL.

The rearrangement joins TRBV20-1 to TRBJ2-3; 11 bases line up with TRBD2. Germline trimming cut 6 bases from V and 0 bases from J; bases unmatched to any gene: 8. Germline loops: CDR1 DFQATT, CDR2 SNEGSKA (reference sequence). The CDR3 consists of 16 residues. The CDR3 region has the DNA TGCAGTGCGGGTACTAGCGGGGGACCTAGCACAGATACGCAGTATTTT. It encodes CSAGTSGGPSTDTQYF.

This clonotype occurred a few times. The CDR3 reads CSARDDVYGYTF. Here the CDR3 DNA reads TGCAGTGCTAGAGATGACGTCTATGGCTACACCTTC. The V and J genes are TRBV20-1 and TRBJ1-2; D is uncertain. Germline V lookup: CDR1 DFQATT, CDR2 SNEGSKA (reference sequence). Trimming removed 0 bases from V and 4 bases from J, with 6 bases in between. There are 12 residues in the CDR3.

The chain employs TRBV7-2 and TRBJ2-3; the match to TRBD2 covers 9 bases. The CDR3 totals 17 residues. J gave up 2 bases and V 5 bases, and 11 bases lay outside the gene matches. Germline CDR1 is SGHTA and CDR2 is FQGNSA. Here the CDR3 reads CASSPQVGGGDTDTQYF. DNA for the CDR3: TGTGCCAGCAGCCCTCAAGTCGGCGGGGGGGACACAGATACGCAGTATTTT.

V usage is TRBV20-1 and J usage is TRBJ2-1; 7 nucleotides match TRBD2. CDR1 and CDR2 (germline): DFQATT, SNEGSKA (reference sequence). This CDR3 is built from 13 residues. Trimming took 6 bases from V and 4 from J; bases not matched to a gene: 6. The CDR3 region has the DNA TGCAGTGCCAGGACTAGTTTGTACAATGAGCAGTTCTTC. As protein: CSARTSLYNEQFF.

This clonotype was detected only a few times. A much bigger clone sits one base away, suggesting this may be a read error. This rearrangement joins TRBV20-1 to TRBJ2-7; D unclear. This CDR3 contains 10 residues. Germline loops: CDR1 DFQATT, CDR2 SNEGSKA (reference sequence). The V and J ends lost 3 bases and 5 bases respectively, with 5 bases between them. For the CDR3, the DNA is TGCAGTGCTAGGGGCCACGAGCAGTACTTC. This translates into CSARGHEQYF.

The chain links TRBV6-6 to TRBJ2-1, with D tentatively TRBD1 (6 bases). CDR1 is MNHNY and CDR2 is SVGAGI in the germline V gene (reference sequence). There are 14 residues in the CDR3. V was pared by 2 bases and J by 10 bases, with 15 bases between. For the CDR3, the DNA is TGTGCCAGCAGTTACGGGTTAGGGACAAACGAGCAGTTCTTC. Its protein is CASSYGLGTNEQFF.